The present T cell receptor (beta chain) was sequenced within a study of blood T cell repertoires in COVID-19 (dated by TCRdb to the early 2020s). General notes on the study: Samples covering the acute and convalescent phases of COVID-19 were provided by collaborators in the United States, Italy and Spain. Deeply sampled blood TCRbeta repertoires from subjects exposed to, actively infected with, or recovered from COVID-19 were included in the dataset. Samples were obtained from the ongoing ImmuneRACE study (first 160 participants) and from over a thousand subjects provided by 6 global collaborators. Nearly every sample came with metadata listing a de-identified subject ID, COVID-19 status, age in years and sex. The repertoires were made available in a free public database intended to serve as a resource for research on the immune response to SARS-CoV-2. The prospective study material was composed of cDNA or gDNA derived from T cells, B-cell-depleted T cells, or PBMCs. Where HLA class I and class II types were available, the types were taken from metadata supplied by the sample provider, not from assay-based typing.

For this chain, trimming is 4 bases at the V end and 0 bases at the J end, and the number of junction bases without a gene match is 23. The CDR3 covers 21 residues, taking in both the cysteine and the phenylalanine. Just the 63-base CDR3 DNA is kept, in frame starting at base 1. The germline V gene gives CDR1 as MNHEY and CDR2 as SVGEGT. General study outcomes and caveats: The amount of clinical and demographic metadata varied by source and participant and was provided uncurated.

Whole blood was collected in K2EDTA tubes by collaborating institutions according to the institutions' own protocols. For TCRbeta analysis, collaborators shipped samples as frozen whole blood, isolated PBMCs, or DNA extracted from either of those sample types. With respect to this clone: No cognate antigen has been identified for it. Base qualities are not recorded, but no much larger clone differs from it by a single base.

TCRbeta CDR3 regions were amplified from genomic DNA by means of the immunoSEQ Assay, a bias-controlled multiplex PCR. As for the original processing: Within the assay, amplification of reference gene primers was used to estimate how many nucleated cells each sample contained. To quantify the absolute abundance of each unique TCRbeta CDR3 rearrangement, sequence reads were collapsed and filtered. Productive Simpson clonality was computed per sample as the square root of Simpson's diversity index over productive rearrangements. TCRdb limited this immuneACCESS table to in-frame rearrangements with V and J called. A share of clones is missing; checked studies link under half to unresolved V genes, and the rest is unexplained. The V and J calls and clone size are taken from that table; D and trimming were inferred from the DNA. Counted in this sample were tens of thousands of clones; approximately 90% of them appeared once. Around 14% of the sample goes to the ten largest clones.

The sequenced sample was peripheral blood. The chain links TRBV6-2 or TRBV6-3 with TRBJ1-2; 7 bases in between match TRBD1. This TCR was recovered from a man between 65 and 79 years old with active or convalescent COVID-19. The CDR3 reads CASSSLHQLPGQRLSNYGYTF. The DNA reads as follows: TGTGCCAGCAGTTCGTTACACCAACTCCCGGGACAGCGGCTCTCTAACTATGGCTACACCTTC.